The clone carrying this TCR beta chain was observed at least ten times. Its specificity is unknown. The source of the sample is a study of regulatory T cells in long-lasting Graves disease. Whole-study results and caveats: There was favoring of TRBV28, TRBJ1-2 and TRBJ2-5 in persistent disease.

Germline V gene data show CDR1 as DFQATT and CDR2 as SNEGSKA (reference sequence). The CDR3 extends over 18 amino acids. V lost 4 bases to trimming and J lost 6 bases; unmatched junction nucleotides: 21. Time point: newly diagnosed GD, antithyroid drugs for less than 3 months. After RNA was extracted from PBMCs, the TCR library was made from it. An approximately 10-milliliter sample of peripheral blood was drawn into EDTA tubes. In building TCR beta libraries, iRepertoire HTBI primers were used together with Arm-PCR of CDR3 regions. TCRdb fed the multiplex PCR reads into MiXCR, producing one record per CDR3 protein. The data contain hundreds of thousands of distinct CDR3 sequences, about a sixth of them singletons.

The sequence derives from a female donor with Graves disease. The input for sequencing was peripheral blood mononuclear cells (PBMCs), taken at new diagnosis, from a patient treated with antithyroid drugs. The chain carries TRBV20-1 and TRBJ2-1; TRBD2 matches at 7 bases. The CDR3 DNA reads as TGCAGTGCTAACCCCATTGAGGGCGGGAGAGGTGGGGGCAATGAGCAGTTCTTC. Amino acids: CSANPIEGGRGGGNEQFF.